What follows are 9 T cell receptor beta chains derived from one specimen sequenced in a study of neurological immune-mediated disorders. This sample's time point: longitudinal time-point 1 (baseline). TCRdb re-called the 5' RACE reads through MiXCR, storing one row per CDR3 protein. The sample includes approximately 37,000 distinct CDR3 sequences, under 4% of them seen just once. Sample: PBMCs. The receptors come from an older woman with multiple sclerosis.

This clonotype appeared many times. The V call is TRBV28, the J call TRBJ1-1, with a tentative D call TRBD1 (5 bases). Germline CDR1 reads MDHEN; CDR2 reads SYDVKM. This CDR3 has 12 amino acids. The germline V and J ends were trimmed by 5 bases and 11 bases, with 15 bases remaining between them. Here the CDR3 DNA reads TGTGCCAGCAGTACCCCCCAGGGTAAGGCTTTCTTT. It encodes CASSTPQGKAFF.

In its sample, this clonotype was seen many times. The CDR3 DNA follows: TGCGCCAGCAGCTTGGTTGGAGGGGAAGGCTCTGGGGCCAACGTCCTGACTTTC. It encodes CASSLVGGEGSGANVLTF. The chain joins TRBV5-1 to TRBJ2-6; possible D gene TRBD2, 6 bases. V shed 0 bases and J shed 0 bases, with 13 bases lying between them. The germline CDR1 and CDR2 sequences are SGHRS and YFSETQ. CDR3 length: 18 residues.

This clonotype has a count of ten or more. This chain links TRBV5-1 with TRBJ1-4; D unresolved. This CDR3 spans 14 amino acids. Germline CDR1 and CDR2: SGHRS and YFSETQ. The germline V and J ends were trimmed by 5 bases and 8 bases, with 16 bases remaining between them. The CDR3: CASRAGSAAEKLFF. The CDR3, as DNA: TGCGCCAGCAGGGCGGGCAGTGCAGCCGAAAAACTGTTTTTT.

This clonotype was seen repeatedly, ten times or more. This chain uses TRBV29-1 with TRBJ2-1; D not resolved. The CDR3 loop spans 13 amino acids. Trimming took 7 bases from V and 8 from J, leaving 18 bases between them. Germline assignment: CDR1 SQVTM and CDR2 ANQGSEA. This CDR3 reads CSALEYIGYEQFF. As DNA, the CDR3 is TGCAGCGCGCTTGAATACATTGGTTATGAGCAGTTCTTC.

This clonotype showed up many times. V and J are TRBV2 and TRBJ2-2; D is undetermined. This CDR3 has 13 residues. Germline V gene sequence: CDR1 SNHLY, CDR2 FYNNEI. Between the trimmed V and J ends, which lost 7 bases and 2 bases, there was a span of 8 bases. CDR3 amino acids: CASINRNTGELFF. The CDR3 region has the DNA TGTGCCAGCATTAACAGAAACACCGGGGAGCTGTTTTTT.

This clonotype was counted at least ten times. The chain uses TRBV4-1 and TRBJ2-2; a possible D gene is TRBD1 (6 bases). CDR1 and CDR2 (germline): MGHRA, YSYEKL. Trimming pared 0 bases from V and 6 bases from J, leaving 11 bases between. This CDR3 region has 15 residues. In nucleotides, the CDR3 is TGCGCCAGCAGCCAAGAGGCAGGGGTGGCCGGGGAGCTGTTTTTT. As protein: CASSQEAGVAGELFF.

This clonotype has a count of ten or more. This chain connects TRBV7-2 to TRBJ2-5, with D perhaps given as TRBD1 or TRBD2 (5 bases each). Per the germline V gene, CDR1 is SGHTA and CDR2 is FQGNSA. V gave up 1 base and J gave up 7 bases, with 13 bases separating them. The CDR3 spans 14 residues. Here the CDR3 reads CASSLGGYTVTQYF. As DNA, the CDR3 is TGTGCCAGCAGCTTAGGGGGGTATACGGTGACCCAGTACTTC.

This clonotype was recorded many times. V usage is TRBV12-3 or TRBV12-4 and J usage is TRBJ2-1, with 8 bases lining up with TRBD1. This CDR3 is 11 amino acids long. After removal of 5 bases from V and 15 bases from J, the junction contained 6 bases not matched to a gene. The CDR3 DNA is TGTGCCAGCAGTCTAGGACAGGGCGGGTTCTTC. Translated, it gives CASSLGQGGFF.

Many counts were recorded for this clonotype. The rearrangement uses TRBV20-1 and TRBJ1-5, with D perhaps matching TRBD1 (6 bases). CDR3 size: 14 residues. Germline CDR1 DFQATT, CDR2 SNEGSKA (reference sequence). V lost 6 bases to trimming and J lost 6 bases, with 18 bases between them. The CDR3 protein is CSAQPGEGVQPQHF. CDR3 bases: TGCAGTGCGCAGCCAGGGGAAGGGGTTCAGCCCCAGCATTTT.